This entry describes one T cell receptor (beta chain). This entry belongs to a study of blood T cell repertoires in COVID-19. Study details: Researchers got acute and convalescent COVID-19 samples from the United States, Italy and Spain. In each case, the material was cDNA or gDNA derived from T cells, B-cell-depleted T cells, or PBMCs.

Study processing details: The authors estimated nucleated cell counts from reference gene primer amplification. Data came from immunoSEQ multiplex PCR; TCRdb stores just in-frame clones and leaves some out. Clone size and V and J calls were adopted from that table, with D and trimming inferred from the DNA. Among roughly 250,000 clones listed, around 89% were seen once. The CDR3 is 16 amino acids. V was pared by 4 bases and J by 4 bases, with 11 bases of the junction left unmatched. Germline V gives CDR1 SGDLS, CDR2 YYNGEE. Participant reports of clinical history set cohort assignment. This chain joins TRBV9 and TRBJ2-3; 8 bases align to TRBD2. The sequencing input was PBMCs or T cells enriched from blood (not recorded which). This sequence was found in a man aged 35 to 55 who had recovered from COVID-19. DNA for the CDR3: TGTGCCAGCAGCCCCCAAAGCGGGAGTGGCCCAGATACGCAGTATTTT. Translated: CASSPQSGSGPDTQYF.